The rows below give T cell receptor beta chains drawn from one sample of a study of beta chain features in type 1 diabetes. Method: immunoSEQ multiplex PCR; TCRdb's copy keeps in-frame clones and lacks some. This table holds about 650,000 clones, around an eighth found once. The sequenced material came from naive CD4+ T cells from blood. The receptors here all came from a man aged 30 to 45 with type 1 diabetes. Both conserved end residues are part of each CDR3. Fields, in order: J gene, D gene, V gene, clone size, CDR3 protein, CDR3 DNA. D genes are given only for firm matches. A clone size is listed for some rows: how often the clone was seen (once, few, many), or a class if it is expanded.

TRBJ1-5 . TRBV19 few CASSIGRYNQPQHF TGTGCCAGTAGTATTGGCAGATATAATCAGCCCCAGCATTTT
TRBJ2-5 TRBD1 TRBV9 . CASSARQGQETQYF TGTGCCAGCAGCGCTCGACAGGGCCAAGAGACCCAGTACTTC
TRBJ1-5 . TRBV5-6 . CASSLLQDPIDQPQHF TGTGCCAGCAGCTTGCTCCAGGACCCTATCGATCAGCCCCAGCATTTT
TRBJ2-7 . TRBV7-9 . CASSLVQGPRSYEQYF TGTGCCAGCAGCTTAGTCCAGGGGCCCCGATCCTACGAGCAGTACTTC
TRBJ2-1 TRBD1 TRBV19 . CASSPDRGMNNEQFF TGTGCCAGTAGTCCCGACAGGGGGATGAACAATGAGCAGTTCTTC
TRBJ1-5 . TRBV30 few CAWSVRSNQPQHF TGTGCCTGGAGTGTACGCAGCAATCAGCCCCAGCATTTT
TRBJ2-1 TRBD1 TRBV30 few CAWRSFGTGGINEQFF TGTGCCTGGAGGTCGTTTGGGACAGGGGGCATCAATGAGCAGTTCTTC
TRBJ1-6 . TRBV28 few CASGGAGSSYNSPLHF TGTGCCAGCGGAGGGGCAGGGAGCTCCTATAATTCACCCCTCCACTTT
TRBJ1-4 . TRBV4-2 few CASSRYGGTGNEKLFF TGTGCCAGCAGCCGATATGGGGGGACGGGTAATGAAAAACTGTTTTTT
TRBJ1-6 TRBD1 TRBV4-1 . CASSQAGTVINSPLHF TGCGCCAGCAGCCAAGCCGGGACAGTGATTAATTCACCCCTCCACTTT
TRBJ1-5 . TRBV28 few CASTSEGQGQPQHF TGTGCCAGCACTTCGGAAGGGCAGGGGCAGCCCCAGCATTTT
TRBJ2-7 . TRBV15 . CATSRDGGLSYEQYF TGTGCCACCAGCAGAGATGGGGGGTTGTCCTACGAGCAGTACTTC
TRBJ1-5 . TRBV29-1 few CSVSPGDGQPQHF TGCAGCGTTTCCCCAGGGGATGGTCAGCCCCAGCATTTT
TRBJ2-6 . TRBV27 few CASSGTFITSGANVLTF TGTGCCAGCAGTGGAACCTTCATCACCTCTGGGGCCAACGTCCTGACTTTC
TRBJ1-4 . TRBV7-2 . CASSLEVDEKLFF TGTGCCAGCAGCTTAGAGGTGGATGAAAAACTGTTTTTT
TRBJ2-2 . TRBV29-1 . CSVEYRDSQNTGELFF TGCAGCGTTGAATACCGGGACTCACAGAACACCGGGGAGCTGTTTTTT
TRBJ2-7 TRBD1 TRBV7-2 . CASSLGDRVTYEQYF TGTGCCAGCAGCTTAGGGGACAGGGTAACCTACGAGCAGTACTTC
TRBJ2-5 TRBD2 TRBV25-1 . CASSVGGARETQYF TGTGCCAGCAGCGTCGGGGGGGCAAGGGAGACCCAGTACTTC
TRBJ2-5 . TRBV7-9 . CASSPWGQGLMETQYF TGTGCCAGCAGCCCATGGGGGCAGGGATTGATGGAGACCCAGTACTTC
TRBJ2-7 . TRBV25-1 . CASSEYGVPVYEQYF TGTGCCAGCAGTGAATATGGAGTTCCCGTCTACGAGCAGTACTTC
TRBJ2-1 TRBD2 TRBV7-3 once CASSLRGTSGHNEQFF TGTGCCAGCAGCTTAAGAGGGACTAGCGGTCACAATGAGCAGTTCTTC
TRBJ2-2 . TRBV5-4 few CASSRQLRRGVAGELFF TGTGCCAGCAGCCGACAACTTAGAAGGGGAGTCGCCGGGGAGCTGTTTTTT
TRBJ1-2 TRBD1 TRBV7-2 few CASSSGTGGPNYGYTF TGTGCCAGCAGCTCCGGGACAGGGGGCCCAAACTATGGCTACACCTTC
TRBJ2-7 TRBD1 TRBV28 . CASSTLRTGSYEQYF TGTGCCAGTTCTACTCTTAGGACAGGGAGTTACGAGCAGTACTTC
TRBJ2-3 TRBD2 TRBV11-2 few CASSLASGGLVDTQYF TGTGCCAGCAGCTTGGCTAGCGGGGGGCTGGTTGATACGCAGTATTTT
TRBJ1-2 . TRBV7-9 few CASSLEILANGYTF TGTGCCAGCAGCTTAGAAATTCTCGCTAATGGCTACACCTTC
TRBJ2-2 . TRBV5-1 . CASSLEPRWGGELFF TGCGCCAGCAGCTTGGAGCCCCGGTGGGGCGGGGAGCTGTTTTTT
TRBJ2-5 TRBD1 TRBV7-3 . CASSFFGQGANQETQYF TGTGCCAGCAGCTTTTTCGGACAGGGGGCTAACCAAGAGACCCAGTACTTC
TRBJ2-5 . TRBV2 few CASSTGWGTQYF TGTGCCAGCAGCACCGGCTGGGGGACCCAGTACTTC
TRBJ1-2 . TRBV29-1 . CSVGPTNYGYTF TGCAGCGTTGGCCCCACCAACTATGGCTACACCTTC
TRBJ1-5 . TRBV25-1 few CASSGYSNQPQHF TGTGCCAGCAGTGGATATAGCAATCAGCCCCAGCATTTT
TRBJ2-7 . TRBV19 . CASGAGTNSYEQYF TGTGCCAGTGGGGCCGGGACCAACTCCTACGAGCAGTACTTC
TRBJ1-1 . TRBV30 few CAWSFRGVSTEAFF TGTGCCTGGAGTTTTCGGGGGGTGAGTACTGAAGCTTTCTTT
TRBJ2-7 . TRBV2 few CASTKDREQYF TGTGCCAGCACTAAGGACCGGGAGCAGTACTTC
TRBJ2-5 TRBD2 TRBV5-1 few CASSQRTSETQYF TGCGCCAGCAGCCAGAGGACTAGCGAGACCCAGTACTTC
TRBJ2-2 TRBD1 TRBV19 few CASSRDRSDTGELFF TGTGCCAGTAGTAGGGACAGGTCGGACACCGGGGAGCTGTTTTTT
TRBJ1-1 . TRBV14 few CASSHTITEAFF TGTGCCAGCAGCCACACAATCACTGAAGCTTTCTTT
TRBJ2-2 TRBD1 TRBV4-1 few CASSHRQGDTGELFF TGCGCCAGCAGCCATCGACAGGGCGACACCGGGGAGCTGTTTTTT
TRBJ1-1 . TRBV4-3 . CASSQDKEPGGTEAFF TGCGCCAGCAGCCAAGATAAAGAACCGGGGGGCACTGAAGCTTTCTTT
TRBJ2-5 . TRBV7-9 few CASSPGETQYF TGTGCCAGCAGCCCCGGGGAGACCCAGTACTTC
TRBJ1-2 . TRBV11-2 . CASSLARDGYTF TGTGCCAGCAGCTTAGCCAGGGATGGCTACACCTTC
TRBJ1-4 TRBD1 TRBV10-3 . CAISESDREGEKLFF TGTGCCATCAGTGAGTCGGACAGGGAAGGGGAAAAACTGTTTTTT
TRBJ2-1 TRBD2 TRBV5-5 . CASSLRGLAGPLNEQFF TGTGCCAGCAGCTTGCGCGGACTAGCGGGCCCCCTCAATGAGCAGTTCTTC
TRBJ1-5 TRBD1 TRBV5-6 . CASSLLDRDNQPQHF TGTGCCAGCAGCTTGCTGGACAGGGACAATCAGCCCCAGCATTTT
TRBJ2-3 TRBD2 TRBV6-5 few CASRLAGGRTDTQYF TGTGCCAGCAGGTTAGCGGGGGGCCGTACAGATACGCAGTATTTT
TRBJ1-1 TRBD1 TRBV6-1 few CASSADRGFTEAFF TGTGCCAGCAGTGCTGACAGGGGTTTCACTGAAGCTTTCTTT